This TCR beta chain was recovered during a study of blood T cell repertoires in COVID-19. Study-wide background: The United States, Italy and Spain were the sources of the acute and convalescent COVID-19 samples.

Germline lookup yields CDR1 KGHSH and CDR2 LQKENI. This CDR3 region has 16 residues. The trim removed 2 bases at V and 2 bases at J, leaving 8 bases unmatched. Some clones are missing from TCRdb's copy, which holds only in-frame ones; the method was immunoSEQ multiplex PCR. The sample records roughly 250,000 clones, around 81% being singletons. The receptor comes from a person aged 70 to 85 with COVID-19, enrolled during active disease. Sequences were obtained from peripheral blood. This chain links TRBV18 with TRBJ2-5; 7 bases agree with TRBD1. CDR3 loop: CASSPMRQGTQETQYF. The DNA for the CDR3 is TGTGCCAGCTCACCAATGAGACAGGGCACTCAAGAGACCCAGTACTTC.